This TCR beta chain emerged from a study of T cell repertoires in cytomegalovirus infection. Turning to the study itself: Peptides in the study included HLA-C-restricted and HLA-B-restricted CMV epitopes.

The germline gives CDR1 MDHEN, CDR2 SYDVKM. The CDR3 runs to 17 residues. V was clipped by 6 bases and J by 7 bases, with 28 bases between them. TCRdb reprocessed the reads via MiXCR and lists one record per CDR3 protein. The sample yields over 250,000 distinct CDR3 sequences, 20% to 25% seen once. This clonotype turned up a few times. Its antigen is undetermined. The starting material was cultured PBMCs, obtained from culture after CMV antigen stimulation. The chain links TRBV28 to TRBJ2-7; D might be TRBD2 (6 bases). This TCR was recovered from a human donor in good health (CMV status not recorded). Some clones in this sample may be carry-over from other donors' samples. CDR3 nucleotide sequence: TGTGCCAGCAGGCGGAGGTTGTTCGGGACTTCTCTAAGGGAGCAGTACTTC. Translation gives CASRRRLFGTSLREQYF.